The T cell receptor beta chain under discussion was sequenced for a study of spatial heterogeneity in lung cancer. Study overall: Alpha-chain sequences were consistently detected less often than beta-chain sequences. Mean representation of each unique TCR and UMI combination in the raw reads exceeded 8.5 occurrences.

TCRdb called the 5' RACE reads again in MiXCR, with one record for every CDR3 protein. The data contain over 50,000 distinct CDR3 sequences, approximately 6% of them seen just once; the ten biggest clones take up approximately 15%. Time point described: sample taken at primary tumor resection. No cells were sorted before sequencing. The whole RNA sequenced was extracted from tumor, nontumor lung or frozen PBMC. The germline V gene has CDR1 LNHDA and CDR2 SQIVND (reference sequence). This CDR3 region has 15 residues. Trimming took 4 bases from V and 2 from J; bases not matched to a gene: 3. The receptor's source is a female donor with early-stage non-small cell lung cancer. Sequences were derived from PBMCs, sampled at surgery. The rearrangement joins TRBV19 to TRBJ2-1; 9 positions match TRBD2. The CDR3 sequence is CASSTSSGAYNEQFF. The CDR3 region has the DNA TGTGCCAGTAGTACTTCTAGCGGGGCCTACAATGAGCAGTTCTTC.